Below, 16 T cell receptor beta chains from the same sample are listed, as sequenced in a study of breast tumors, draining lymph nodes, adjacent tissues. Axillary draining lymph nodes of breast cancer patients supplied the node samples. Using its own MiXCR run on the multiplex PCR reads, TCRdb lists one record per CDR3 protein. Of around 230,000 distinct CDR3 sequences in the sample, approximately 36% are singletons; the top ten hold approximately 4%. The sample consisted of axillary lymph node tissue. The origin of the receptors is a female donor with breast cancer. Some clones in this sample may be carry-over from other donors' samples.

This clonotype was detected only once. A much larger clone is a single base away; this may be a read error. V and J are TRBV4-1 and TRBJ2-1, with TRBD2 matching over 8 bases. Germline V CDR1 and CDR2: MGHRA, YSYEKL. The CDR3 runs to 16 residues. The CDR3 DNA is TGCGCCAGCAGCGACGGGACTAGAAGCTCCTACAATGAGCGGTTCTTC. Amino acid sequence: CASSDGTRSSYNERFF.

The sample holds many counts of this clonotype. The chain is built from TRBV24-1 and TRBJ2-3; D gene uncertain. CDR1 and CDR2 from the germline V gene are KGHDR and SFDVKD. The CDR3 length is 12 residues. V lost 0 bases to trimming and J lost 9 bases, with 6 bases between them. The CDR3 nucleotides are TGTGCCACCAGTGATTTGGGGGTAACGCAGTATTTT. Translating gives CATSDLGVTQYF.

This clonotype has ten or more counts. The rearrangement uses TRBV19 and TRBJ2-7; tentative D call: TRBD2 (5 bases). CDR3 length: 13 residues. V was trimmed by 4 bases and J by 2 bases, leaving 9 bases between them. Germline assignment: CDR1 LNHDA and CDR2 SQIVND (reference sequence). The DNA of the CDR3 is TGTGCCAGTAGTAGGACTTACACCTACGAGCAGTACTTC. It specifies CASSRTYTYEQYF.

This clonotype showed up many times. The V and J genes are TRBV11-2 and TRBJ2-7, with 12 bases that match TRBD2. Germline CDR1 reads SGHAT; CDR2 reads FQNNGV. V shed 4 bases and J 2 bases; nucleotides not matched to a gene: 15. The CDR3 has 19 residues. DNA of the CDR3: TGTGCCAGCAGCTACCGCCGACTAGCGGGAGATTTCCCCGCCTACGAGCAGTACTTC. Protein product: CASSYRRLAGDFPAYEQYF.

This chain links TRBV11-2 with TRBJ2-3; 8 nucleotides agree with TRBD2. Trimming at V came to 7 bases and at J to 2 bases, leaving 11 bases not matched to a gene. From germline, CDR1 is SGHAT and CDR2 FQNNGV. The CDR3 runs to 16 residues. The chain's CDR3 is CASKSGGEMNTDTQYF. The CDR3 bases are TGTGCCAGCAAGTCCGGGGGGGAGATGAACACAGATACGCAGTATTTT.

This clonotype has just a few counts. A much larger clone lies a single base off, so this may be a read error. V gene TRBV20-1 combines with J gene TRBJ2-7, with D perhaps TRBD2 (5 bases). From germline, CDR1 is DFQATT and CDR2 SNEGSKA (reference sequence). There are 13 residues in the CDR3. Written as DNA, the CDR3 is TGCAGTGCTAGTGCGGGCCGCGGCTACGCGCAGTACTTC. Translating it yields CSASAGRGYAQYF.

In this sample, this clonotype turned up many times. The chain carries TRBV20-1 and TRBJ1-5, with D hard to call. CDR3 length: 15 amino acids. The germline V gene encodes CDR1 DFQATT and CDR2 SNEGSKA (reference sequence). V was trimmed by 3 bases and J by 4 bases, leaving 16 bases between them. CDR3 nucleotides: TGCAGTGCTAGGATAATAGGACGTCTGAATCAGCCCCAGCATTTT. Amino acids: CSARIIGRLNQPQHF.

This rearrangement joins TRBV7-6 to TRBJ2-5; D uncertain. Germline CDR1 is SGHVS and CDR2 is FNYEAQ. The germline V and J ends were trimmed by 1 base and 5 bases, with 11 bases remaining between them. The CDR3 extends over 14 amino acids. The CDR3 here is CASSLGASRETQYF. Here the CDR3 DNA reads TGTGCCAGCAGCTTAGGAGCGTCCAGGGAGACCCAGTACTTC.

This CDR3 reads CATSEHLNTGELFF. In DNA, the CDR3 is TGTGCCACCAGTGAACATCTAAACACCGGGGAGCTGTTTTTT. V gene TRBV24-1 combines with J gene TRBJ2-2; D is unclear. The CDR3 runs to 14 residues. V lost 4 bases and J 2 bases, leaving 7 bases between the germline ends. Germline-derived CDR1 and CDR2 are KGHDR and SFDVKD.

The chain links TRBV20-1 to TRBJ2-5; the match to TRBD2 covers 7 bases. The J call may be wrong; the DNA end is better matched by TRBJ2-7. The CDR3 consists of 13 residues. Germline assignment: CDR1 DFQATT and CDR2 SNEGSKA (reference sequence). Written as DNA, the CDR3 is TGCAGTGCTAGAATGCGGGGGAACTACGAGCAGTACTTC. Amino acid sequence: CSARMRGNYEQYF.

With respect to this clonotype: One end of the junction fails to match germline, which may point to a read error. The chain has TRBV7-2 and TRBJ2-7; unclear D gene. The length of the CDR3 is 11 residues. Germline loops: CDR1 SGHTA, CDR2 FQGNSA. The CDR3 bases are TGTGCCAGCAGCTTAGCCTACGAGCAGTGCTTC. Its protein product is CASSLAYEQCF.

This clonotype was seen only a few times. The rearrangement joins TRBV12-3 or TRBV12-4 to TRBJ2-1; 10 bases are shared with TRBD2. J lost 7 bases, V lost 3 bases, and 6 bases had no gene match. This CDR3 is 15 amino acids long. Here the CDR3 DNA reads TGTGCCAGCAGTTTCAGCGGGGGGGCTTCAAATGAGCAGTTCTTC. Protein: CASSFSGGASNEQFF.

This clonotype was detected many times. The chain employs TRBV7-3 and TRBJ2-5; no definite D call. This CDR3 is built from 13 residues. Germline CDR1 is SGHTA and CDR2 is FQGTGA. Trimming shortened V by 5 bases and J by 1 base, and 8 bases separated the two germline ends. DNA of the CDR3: TGTGCCAGCAGCCTAAGACTCCAAGAGACCCAGTACTTC. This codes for CASSLRLQETQYF.

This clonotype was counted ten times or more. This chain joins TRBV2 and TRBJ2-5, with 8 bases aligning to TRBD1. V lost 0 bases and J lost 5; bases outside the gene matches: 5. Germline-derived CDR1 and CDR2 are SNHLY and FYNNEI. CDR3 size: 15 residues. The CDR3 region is CASSEAGNRGETQYF. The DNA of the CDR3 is TGTGCCAGCAGTGAAGCGGGCAACAGGGGGGAGACCCAGTACTTC.

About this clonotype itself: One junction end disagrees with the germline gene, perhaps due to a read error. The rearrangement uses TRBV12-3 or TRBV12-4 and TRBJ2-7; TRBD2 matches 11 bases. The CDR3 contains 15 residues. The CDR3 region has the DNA TGTGCCAGCAGCCTGGGGACTAGCGGACCCTACGAGCAGTGCTTC. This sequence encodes CASSLGTSGPYEQCF.

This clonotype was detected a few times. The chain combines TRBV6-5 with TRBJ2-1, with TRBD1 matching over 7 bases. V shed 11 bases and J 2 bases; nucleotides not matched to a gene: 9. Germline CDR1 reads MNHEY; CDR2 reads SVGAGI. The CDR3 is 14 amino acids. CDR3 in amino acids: CAADHRGPYNEQFF. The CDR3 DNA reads TGTGCCGCCGACCACAGGGGACCCTACAATGAGCAGTTCTTC.